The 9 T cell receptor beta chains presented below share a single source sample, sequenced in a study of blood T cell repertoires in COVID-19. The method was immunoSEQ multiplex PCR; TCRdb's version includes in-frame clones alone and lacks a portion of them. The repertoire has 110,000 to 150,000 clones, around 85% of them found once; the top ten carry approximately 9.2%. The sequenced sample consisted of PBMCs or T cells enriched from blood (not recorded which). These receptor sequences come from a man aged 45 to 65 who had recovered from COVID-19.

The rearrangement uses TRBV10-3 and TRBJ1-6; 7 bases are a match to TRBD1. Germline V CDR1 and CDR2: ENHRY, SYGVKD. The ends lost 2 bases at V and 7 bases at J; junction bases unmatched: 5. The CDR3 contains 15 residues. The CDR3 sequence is CAISEPGQVNSPLHF. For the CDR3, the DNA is TGTGCCATCAGTGAGCCAGGACAGGTGAATTCACCCCTCCACTTT.

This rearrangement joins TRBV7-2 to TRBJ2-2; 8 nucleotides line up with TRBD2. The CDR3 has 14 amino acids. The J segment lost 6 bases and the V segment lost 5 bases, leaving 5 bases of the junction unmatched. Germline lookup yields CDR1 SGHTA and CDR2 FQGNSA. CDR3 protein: CASSPRTSPGELFF. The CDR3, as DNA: TGTGCCAGCAGCCCGAGGACTAGCCCCGGGGAGCTGTTTTTT.

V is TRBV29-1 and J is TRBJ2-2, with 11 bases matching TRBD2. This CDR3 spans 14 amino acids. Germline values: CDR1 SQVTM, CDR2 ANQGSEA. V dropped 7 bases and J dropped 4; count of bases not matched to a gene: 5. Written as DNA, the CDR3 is TGCAGCGCCGGGACTAGCGGCTTCACCGGGGAGCTGTTTTTT. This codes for CSAGTSGFTGELFF.

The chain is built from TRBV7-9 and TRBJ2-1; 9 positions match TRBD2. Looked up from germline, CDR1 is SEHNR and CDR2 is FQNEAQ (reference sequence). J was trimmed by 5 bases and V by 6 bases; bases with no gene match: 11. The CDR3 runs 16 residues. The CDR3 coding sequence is TGTGCCAGCAGACAGCCGGGACTAGCTTTAGACAATGAGCAGTTCTTC. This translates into CASRQPGLALDNEQFF.

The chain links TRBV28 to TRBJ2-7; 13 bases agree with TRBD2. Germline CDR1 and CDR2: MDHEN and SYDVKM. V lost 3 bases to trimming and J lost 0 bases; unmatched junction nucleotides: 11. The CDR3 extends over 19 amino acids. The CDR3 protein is CASSFLLGLAGKSSYEQYF. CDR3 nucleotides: TGTGCCAGCAGTTTTCTCCTGGGACTAGCGGGGAAAAGCTCCTACGAGCAGTACTTC. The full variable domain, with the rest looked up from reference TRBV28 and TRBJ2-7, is DVKVTQSSRYLVKRTGEKVFLECVQDMDHENMFWYRQDPGLGLRLIYFSYDVKMKEKGDIPEGYSVSREKKERFSLILESASTNQTSMYLCASSFLLGLAGKSSYEQYFGPGTRLTVT.

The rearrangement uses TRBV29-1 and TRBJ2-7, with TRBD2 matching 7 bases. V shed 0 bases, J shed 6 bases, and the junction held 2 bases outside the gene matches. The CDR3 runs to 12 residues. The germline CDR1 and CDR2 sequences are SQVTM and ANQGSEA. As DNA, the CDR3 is TGCAGCGTTGAAGATGTAGCGGGCGAGCAGTACTTC. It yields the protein CSVEDVAGEQYF.

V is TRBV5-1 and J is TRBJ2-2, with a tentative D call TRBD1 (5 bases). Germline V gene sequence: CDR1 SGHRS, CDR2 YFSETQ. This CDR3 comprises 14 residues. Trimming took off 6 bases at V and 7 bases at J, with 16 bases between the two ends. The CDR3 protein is CASIGQGRGGELFF. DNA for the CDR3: TGCGCCAGCATAGGTCAGGGAAGAGGCGGGGAGCTGTTTTTT.

DNA for the CDR3: TGTGCCTGGAGCCCCATAGTAGGAGTCTTTGAAAAACTGTTTTTT. Its protein product is CAWSPIVGVFEKLFF. The chain has TRBV30 and TRBJ1-4; D gene unclear. V was clipped by 3 bases and J by 7 bases, with 18 bases between them. The length of the CDR3 is 15 residues. CDR1 is GTSNPN, CDR2 SVGIG, per germline (reference sequence).

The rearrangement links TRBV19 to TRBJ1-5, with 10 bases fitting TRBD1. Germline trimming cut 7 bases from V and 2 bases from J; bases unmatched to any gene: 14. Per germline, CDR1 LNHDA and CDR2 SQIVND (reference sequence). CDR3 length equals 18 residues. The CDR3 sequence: CASTTGQGLNNGNQPQHF. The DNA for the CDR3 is TGTGCCAGTACCACGGGACAGGGGCTAAATAATGGCAATCAGCCCCAGCATTTT.